This T cell receptor beta chain was identified in a study of neoadjuvant anti-PD-1 for oral cavity cancer. About the study: Patients without progression received a fourth nivolumab dose around day 43, then surgical resection on days 50-56.

Time point defined: after neoadjuvant nivolumab, at surgical resection. Patients were newly diagnosed with stage II-IVA oral cavity squamous cell carcinoma without prior systemic or radiation treatment. This CDR3 spans 12 amino acids. Trimming took off 2 bases at V and 8 bases at J, with 8 bases between the two ends. In germline, CDR1 is SGHTA, CDR2 FQGTGA. Assay used: immunoSEQ multiplex PCR; TCRdb lists only in-frame clones, some missing. The sample yields 12,000 or so clones, 71% seen once. The chain joins TRBV7-3 to TRBJ2-3, with D hard to call. This TCR came from a person aged 40 to 85 with oral cavity squamous cell carcinoma. This specimen consisted of PBMCs, obtained after nivolumab (anti-PD-1) treatment. The CDR3 DNA reads as TGTGCCAGCAGCTTAGAAGTCGGTACGCAGTATTTT. As protein: CASSLEVGTQYF.